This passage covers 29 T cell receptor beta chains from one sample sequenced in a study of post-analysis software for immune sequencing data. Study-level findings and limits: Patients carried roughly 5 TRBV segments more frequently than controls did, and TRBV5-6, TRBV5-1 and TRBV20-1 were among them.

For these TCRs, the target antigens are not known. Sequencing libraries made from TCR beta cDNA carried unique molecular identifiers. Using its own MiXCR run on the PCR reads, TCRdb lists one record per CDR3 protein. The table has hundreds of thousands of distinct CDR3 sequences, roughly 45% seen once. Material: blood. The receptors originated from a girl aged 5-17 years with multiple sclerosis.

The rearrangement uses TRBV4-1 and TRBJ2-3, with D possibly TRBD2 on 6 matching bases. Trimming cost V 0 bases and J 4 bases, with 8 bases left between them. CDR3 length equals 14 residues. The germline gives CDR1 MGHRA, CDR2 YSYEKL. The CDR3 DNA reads TGCGCCAGCAGCCAAGAGTGGGGGGCAGATACGCAGTATTTT. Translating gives CASSQEWGADTQYF.

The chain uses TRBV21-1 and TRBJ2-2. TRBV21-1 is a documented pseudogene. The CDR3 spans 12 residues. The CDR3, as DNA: TGTGCCAGCAGTGAGGTCCCCGGGGAGCGGTTTTTT. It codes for CASSEVPGERFF.

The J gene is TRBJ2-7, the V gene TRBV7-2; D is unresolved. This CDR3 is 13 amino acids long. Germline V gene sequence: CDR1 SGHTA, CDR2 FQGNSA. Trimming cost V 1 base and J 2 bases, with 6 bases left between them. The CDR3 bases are TGTGCCAGCAGCTTAGTTAGAGCCTACGAGCAGTACTTC. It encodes CASSLVRAYEQYF.

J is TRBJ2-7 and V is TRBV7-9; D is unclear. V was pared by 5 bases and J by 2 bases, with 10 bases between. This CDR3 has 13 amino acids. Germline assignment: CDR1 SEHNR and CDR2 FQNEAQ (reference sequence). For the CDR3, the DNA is TGTGCCAGCAGCCAACAGAAAACCTACGAGCAGTACTTC. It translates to CASSQQKTYEQYF. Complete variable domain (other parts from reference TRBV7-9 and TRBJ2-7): DTGVSQNPRHKITKRGQNVTFRCDPISEHNRLYWYRQTLGQGPEFLTYFQNEAQLEKSRLLSDRFSAERPKGSFSTLEIQRTEQGDSAMYLCASSQQKTYEQYFGPGTRLTVT.

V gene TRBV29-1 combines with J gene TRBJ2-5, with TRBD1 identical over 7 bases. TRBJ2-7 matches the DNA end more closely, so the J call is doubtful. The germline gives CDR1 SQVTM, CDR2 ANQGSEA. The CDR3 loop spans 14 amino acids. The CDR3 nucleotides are TGCAGCGTTGACCCGACAGGGATCGGATACGAGCAGTACTTC. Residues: CSVDPTGIGYEQYF.

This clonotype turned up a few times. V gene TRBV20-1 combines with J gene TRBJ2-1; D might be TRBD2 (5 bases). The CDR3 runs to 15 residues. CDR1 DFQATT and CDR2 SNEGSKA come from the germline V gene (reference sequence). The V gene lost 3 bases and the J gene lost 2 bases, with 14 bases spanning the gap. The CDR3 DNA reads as TGCAGTGCTAGTTACCCCCTAGCAGCCTACAATGAGCAGTTCTTC. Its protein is CSASYPLAAYNEQFF.

The CDR3 is CASREASGLYNEQFF. CDR3 in DNA: TGTGCCAGCAGAGAGGCTAGCGGTTTATACAATGAGCAGTTCTTC. The chain has TRBV12-3 or TRBV12-4 and TRBJ2-1; 7 bases map to TRBD2. The CDR3 has 15 amino acids. V shed 6 bases, J shed 4 bases, and the junction held 9 bases outside the gene matches.

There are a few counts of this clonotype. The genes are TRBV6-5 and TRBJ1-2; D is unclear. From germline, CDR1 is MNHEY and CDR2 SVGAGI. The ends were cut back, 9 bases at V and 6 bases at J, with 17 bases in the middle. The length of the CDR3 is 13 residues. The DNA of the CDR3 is TGTGCCAGTGCCTGGGAGGGTCGCGATGGCTACACCTTC. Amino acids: CASAWEGRDGYTF.

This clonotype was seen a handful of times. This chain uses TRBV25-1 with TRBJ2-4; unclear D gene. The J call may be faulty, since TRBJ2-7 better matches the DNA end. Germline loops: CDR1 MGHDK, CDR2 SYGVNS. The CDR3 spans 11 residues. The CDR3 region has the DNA TGTGCCAGCAGTGAATTGGGCGAGCAGTACTTC. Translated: CASSELGEQYF.

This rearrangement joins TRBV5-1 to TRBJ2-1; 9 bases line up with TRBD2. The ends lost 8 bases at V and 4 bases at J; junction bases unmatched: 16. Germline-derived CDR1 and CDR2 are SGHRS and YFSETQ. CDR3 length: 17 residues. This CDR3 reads CASAYGSAGGPYNEQFF. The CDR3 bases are TGCGCCAGTGCTTATGGATCTGCGGGAGGGCCTTACAATGAGCAGTTCTTC.

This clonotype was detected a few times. The CDR3 region is CASSPQTSGTYNEQFF. DNA for the CDR3: TGTGCCAGCAGCCCACAGACTAGCGGGACCTACAATGAGCAGTTCTTC. V gene TRBV4-2 combines with J gene TRBJ2-1, with 11 bases identical to TRBD2. The trim removed 4 bases at V and 2 bases at J, leaving 4 bases unmatched. The CDR3 consists of 16 residues. CDR1 is LGHNA and CDR2 is YNFKEQ in the germline V gene.

CDR3 sequence: CASSQAGGAETQYF. CDR3 sequence (DNA): TGTGCCAGCAGCCAAGCTGGGGGCGCAGAGACCCAGTACTTC. V is TRBV5-5 and J is TRBJ2-5, with D possibly being TRBD1 (6 bases). The ends were cut back, 4 bases at V and 4 bases at J, with 14 bases in the middle. CDR1 and CDR2 (germline): SGHKS, YYEKEE (reference sequence). The CDR3 consists of 14 residues.

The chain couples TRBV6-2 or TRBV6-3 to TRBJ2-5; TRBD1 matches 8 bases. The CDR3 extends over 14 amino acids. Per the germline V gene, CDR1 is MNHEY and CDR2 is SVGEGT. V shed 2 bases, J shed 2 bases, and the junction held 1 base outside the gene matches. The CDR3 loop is CASSYNRGQETQYF. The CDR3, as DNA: TGTGCCAGCAGTTACAACAGGGGGCAAGAGACCCAGTACTTC.

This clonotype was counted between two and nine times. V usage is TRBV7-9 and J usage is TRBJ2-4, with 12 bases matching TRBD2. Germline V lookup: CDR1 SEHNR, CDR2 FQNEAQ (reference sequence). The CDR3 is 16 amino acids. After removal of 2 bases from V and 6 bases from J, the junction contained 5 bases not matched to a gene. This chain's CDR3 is CASSLLAGGPVNIQYF. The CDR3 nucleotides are TGTGCCAGCAGCTTACTAGCGGGAGGGCCGGTAAACATTCAGTACTTC.

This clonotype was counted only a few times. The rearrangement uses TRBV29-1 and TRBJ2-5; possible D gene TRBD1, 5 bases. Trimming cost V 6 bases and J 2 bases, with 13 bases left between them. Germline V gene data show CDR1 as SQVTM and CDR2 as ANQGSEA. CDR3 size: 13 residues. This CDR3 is CSVKPGLQETQYF. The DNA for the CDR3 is TGCAGCGTGAAACCAGGGTTACAAGAGACCCAGTACTTC.

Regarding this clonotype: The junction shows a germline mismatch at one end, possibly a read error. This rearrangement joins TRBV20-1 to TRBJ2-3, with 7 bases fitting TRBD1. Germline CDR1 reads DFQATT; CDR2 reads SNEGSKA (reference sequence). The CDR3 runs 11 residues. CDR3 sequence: CSPSGTDAQYF. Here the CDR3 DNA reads TGCAGTCCGTCCGGGACAGATGCGCAGTATTTT.

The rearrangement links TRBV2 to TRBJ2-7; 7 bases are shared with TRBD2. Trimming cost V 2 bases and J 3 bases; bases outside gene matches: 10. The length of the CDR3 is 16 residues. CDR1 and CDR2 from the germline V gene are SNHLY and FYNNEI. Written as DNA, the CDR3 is TGTGCCAGCAGTGAAATCCGGGGAGGGGTTAACTACGAGCAGTACTTC. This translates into CASSEIRGGVNYEQYF.

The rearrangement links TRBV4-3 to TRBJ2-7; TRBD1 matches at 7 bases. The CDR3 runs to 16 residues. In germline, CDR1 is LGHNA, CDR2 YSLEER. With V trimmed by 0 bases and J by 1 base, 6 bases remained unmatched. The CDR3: CASSQDGRQGSYEQYF. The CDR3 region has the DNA TGCGCCAGCAGCCAAGATGGGCGACAGGGATCCTACGAGCAGTACTTC.

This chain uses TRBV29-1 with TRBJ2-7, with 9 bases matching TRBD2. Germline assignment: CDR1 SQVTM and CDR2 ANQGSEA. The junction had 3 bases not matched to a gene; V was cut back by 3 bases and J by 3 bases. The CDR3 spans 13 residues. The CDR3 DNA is TGCAGCGTTGATGTTAGCGGGAGCTACGAGCAGTACTTC. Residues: CSVDVSGSYEQYF.

CDR3: CASAWGGTDTGELFF. The CDR3 DNA is TGTGCCAGCGCCTGGGGCGGGACTGACACCGGGGAGCTGTTTTTT. The V call is TRBV7-6, the J call TRBJ2-2; TRBD2 is a possible D gene (6 bases). The CDR3 loop spans 15 amino acids. With 8 bases removed from V and 3 bases from J, the gap between germline ends came to 16 bases. CDR1 is SGHVS and CDR2 is FNYEAQ in the germline V gene.

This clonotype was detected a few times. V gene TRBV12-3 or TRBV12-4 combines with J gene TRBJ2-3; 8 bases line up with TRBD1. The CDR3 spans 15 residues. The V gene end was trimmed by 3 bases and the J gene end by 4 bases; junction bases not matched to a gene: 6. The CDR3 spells CASSFRDRGSDTQYF. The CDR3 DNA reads TGTGCCAGCAGTTTTCGAGACAGGGGATCAGATACGCAGTATTTT.

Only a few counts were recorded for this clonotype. The CDR3 sequence: CASSQEWTGGYEQYF. The CDR3 bases are TGTGCCAGCAGCCAAGAATGGACAGGGGGCTACGAGCAGTACTTC. The chain employs TRBV3-1 and TRBJ2-7; 10 nucleotides agree with TRBD1. CDR3 length equals 15 residues. Germline CDR1 reads LGHDT; CDR2 reads YNNKEL (reference sequence). V lost 0 bases to trimming and J lost 3 bases; unmatched junction nucleotides: 2.

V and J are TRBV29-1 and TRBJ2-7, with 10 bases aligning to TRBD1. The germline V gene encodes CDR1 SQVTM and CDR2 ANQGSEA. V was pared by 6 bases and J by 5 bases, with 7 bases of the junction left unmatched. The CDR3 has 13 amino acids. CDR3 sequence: CSVAGTGVDEQYF. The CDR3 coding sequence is TGCAGCGTAGCCGGGACAGGGGTGGACGAGCAGTACTTC.

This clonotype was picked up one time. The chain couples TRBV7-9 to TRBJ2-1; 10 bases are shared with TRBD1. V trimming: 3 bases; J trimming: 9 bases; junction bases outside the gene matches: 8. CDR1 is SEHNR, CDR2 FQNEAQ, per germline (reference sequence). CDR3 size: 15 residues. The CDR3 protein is CASSFGQGEFSEQFF. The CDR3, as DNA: TGTGCCAGCAGCTTTGGACAGGGGGAGTTCAGTGAGCAGTTCTTC.

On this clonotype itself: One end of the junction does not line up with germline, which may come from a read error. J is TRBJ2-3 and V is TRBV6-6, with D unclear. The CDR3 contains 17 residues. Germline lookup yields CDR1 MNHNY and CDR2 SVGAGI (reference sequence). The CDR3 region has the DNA TGTGCCAGCAAGGCTTACCGTGGGGAAGTGGGCACAGATGCGCAGTATTTT. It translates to CASKAYRGEVGTDAQYF.

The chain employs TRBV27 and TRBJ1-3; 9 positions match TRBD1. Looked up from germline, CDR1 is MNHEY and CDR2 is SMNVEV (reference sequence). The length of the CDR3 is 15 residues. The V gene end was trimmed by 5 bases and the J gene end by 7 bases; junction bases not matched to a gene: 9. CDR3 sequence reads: CASSPTGGDGNTIYF. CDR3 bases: TGTGCCAGCAGTCCAACAGGGGGCGACGGGAACACCATATATTTT.

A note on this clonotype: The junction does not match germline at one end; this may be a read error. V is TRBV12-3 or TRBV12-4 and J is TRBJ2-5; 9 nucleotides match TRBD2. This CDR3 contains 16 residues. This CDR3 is CASSSSVAGVQETLYF. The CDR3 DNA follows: TGTGCCAGCAGTTCCAGCGTAGCGGGAGTGCAAGAGACCCTGTACTTC.

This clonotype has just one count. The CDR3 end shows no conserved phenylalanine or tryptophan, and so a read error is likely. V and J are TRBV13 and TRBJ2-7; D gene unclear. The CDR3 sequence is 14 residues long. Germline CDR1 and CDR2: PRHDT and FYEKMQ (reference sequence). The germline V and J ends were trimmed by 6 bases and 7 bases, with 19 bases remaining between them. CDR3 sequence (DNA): TGTGCCAGCAGTTCCCCGGGCTCCTACAATGAGCAGTACCTC. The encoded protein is CASSSPGSYNEQYL.

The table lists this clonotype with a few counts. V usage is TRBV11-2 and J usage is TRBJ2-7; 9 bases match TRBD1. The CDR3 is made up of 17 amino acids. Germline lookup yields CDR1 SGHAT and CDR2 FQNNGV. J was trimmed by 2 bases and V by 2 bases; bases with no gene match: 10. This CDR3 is CASSLLTGGFGAYEQYF. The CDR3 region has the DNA TGTGCCAGCAGCTTACTTACAGGGGGCTTCGGTGCCTACGAGCAGTACTTC.